This is a list of T cell receptor beta chains from one sample in a study of cytomegalovirus exposure and HLA in healthy donors. The assay was immunoSEQ multiplex PCR, and TCRdb's table has in-frame clones only and misses some. The sample contains some 140,000 clones, 60% to 80% of which appear only once. The material sequenced was PBMCs. Source of these receptors: a male donor in good health and CMV-seronegative. Each CDR3 is given without its conserved first and last residue.

j_gene: TRBJ1-2; v_gene: TRBV11-2; CDR3aa: ASSLDTETGTYGYT
j_gene: TRBJ2-7; v_gene: TRBV7-2; CDR3aa: ASSKQGGAYEQY
j_gene: TRBJ1-2; v_gene: TRBV30; CDR3aa: ACHRGGSNYGYT
j_gene: TRBJ1-5; v_gene: TRBV6-1; CDR3aa: ASSVNRGNQPQH
j_gene: TRBJ2-1; v_gene: TRBV18; CDR3aa: ASARPGQLAGGGREQF
j_gene: TRBJ2-1; v_gene: TRBV7-9; CDR3aa: ASSLLQGGNEQF
j_gene: TRBJ2-5; v_gene: TRBV5-4; CDR3aa: ASSSGQAQETQY
j_gene: TRBJ1-4; v_gene: TRBV5-6; CDR3aa: ASSLGVGREKLF
j_gene: TRBJ2-7; v_gene: TRBV5-6; CDR3aa: ASSLGGISYEQY
j_gene: TRBJ2-3; v_gene: TRBV7-8; CDR3aa: ASSWDKSTDTQY
j_gene: TRBJ2-4; v_gene: TRBV19; CDR3aa: ASSTPGTSGGAKNIQY
j_gene: TRBJ2-7; v_gene: TRBV6-5; CDR3aa: ASSYSRSLYEQY
j_gene: TRBJ1-1; v_gene: TRBV7-9; CDR3aa: ASSPIGGGVGDTEAF
j_gene: TRBJ1-2; v_gene: TRBV29-1; CDR3aa: SVGTGANYGYT
j_gene: TRBJ1-4; v_gene: TRBV21-1; CDR3aa: ASSNREGDEKLF
j_gene: TRBJ2-1; v_gene: TRBV4-2; CDR3aa: ASSQDMSAGERYNEQF
j_gene: TRBJ1-5; v_gene: TRBV7-6; CDR3aa: ASSPLDRGVPQPQH
j_gene: TRBJ2-2; v_gene: TRBV7-2; CDR3aa: ASSLVFQGAFSGELF
j_gene: TRBJ1-5; v_gene: TRBV4-3; CDR3aa: ASSQDPGRPQH
j_gene: TRBJ2-7; v_gene: TRBV6-5; CDR3aa: ASRRQANLYEQY
j_gene: TRBJ1-5; v_gene: TRBV27; CDR3aa: ASSFGGIQPQH
j_gene: TRBJ2-1; v_gene: TRBV11-2; CDR3aa: ASSLRQGAGNEQF
j_gene: TRBJ2-7; v_gene: TRBV19; CDR3aa: ASTPGGQGAYEQY
j_gene: TRBJ1-2; v_gene: TRBV10-2; CDR3aa: ASSEYRDYGYT
j_gene: TRBJ1-4; v_gene: TRBV4-3; CDR3aa: ASSQRDRAFGNEKLF
j_gene: TRBJ2-1; v_gene: TRBV30; CDR3aa: ASHIGQGAQNEQF
j_gene: TRBJ1-1; v_gene: TRBV5-6; CDR3aa: ASSLAREGDTEAF
j_gene: TRBJ1-4; v_gene: TRBV4-2; CDR3aa: ASSQDGIRDTFNEKLF
j_gene: TRBJ2-7; v_gene: TRBV6-5; CDR3aa: ASSPLDRGYEQY
j_gene: TRBJ2-7; v_gene: TRBV30; CDR3aa: AWRHREGSYEQY
j_gene: TRBJ2-7; v_gene: TRBV5-1; CDR3aa: ASNREGYEQY
j_gene: TRBJ1-5; v_gene: TRBV19; CDR3aa: ASSIVPDQPQH
j_gene: TRBJ1-2; v_gene: TRBV7-9; CDR3aa: ASSSLGTGPLYGYT
j_gene: TRBJ2-5; v_gene: TRBV2; CDR3aa: ASSKSRDGEETQY
j_gene: TRBJ1-4; v_gene: TRBV19; CDR3aa: ASIRTGPNEKLF
j_gene: TRBJ2-3; v_gene: TRBV30; CDR3aa: AWSGGAYLQDTQY
j_gene: TRBJ2-7; v_gene: TRBV6-6; CDR3aa: ASSYGTGDYYEQY
j_gene: TRBJ2-2; v_gene: TRBV19; CDR3aa: ASSISSGGVNTGELF
j_gene: TRBJ2-1; v_gene: TRBV5-6; CDR3aa: ASSSGTGGIYNEQF
j_gene: TRBJ1-1; v_gene: TRBV7-9; CDR3aa: ASSIRGTGTEAF
j_gene: TRBJ1-1; v_gene: TRBV19; CDR3aa: ASSLVNMNTEAF
j_gene: TRBJ1-6; v_gene: TRBV4-1; CDR3aa: ASSRTPGNSPLH
j_gene: TRBJ1-1; v_gene: TRBV5-1; CDR3aa: ASKQGMNTEAF
j_gene: TRBJ1-2; v_gene: TRBV25-1; CDR3aa: ASSVGSGYGYT
j_gene: TRBJ2-1; v_gene: TRBV6-1; CDR3aa: ASSAVRTGSNEQF
j_gene: TRBJ2-7; v_gene: TRBV7-2; CDR3aa: ASSSGRSSYEQY
j_gene: TRBJ2-1; v_gene: TRBV15; CDR3aa: ATRAGGEQF
j_gene: TRBJ1-5; v_gene: TRBV7-2; CDR3aa: ASSLARVDQPQH
j_gene: TRBJ1-1; v_gene: TRBV2; CDR3aa: ASRMGQVGPEAF
j_gene: TRBJ1-5; v_gene: TRBV5-4; CDR3aa: ASSLELGTGPQPQH